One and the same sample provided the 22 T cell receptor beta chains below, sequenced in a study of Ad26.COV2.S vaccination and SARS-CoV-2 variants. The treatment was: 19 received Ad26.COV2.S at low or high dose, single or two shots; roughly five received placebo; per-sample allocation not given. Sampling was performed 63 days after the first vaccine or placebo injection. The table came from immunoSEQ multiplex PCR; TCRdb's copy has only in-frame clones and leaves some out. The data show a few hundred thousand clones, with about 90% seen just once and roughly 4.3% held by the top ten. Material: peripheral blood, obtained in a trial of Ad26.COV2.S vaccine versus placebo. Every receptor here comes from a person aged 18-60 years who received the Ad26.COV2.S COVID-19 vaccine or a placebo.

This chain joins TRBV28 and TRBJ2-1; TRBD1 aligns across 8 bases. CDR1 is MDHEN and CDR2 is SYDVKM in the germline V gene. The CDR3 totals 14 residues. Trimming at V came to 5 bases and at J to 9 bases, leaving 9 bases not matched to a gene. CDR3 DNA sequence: TGTGCCAGCAGTCTCCCAGGGGGCCTACCTGAGCAGTTCTTC. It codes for CASSLPGGLPEQFF.

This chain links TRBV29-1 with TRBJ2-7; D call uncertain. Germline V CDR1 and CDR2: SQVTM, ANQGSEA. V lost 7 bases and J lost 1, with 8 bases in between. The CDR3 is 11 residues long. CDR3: CSAWDSYEQYF. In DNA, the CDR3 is TGCAGCGCGTGGGATTCCTACGAGCAGTACTTC.

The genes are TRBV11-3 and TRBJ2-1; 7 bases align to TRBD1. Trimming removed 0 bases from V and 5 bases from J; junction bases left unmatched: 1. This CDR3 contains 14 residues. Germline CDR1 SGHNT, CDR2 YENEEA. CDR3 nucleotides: TGTGCCAGCAGCTTAGACGGGACAGACAATGAGCAGTTCTTC. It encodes CASSLDGTDNEQFF.

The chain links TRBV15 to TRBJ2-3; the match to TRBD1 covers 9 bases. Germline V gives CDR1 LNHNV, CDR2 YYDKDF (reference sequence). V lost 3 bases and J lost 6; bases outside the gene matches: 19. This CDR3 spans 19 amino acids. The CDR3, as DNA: TGTGCCACCAGCAGCCGAAGGACCGGGACAGGGCCACGGGGGGATACGCAGTATTTT. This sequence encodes CATSSRRTGTGPRGDTQYF.

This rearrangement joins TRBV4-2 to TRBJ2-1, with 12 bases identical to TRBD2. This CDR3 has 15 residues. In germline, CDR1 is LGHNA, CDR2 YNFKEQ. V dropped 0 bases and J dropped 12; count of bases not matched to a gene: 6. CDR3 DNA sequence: TGTGCCAGCAGCCAAGATCCCGGACTAGCGGGAAGGCAGTTCTTC. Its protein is CASSQDPGLAGRQFF.

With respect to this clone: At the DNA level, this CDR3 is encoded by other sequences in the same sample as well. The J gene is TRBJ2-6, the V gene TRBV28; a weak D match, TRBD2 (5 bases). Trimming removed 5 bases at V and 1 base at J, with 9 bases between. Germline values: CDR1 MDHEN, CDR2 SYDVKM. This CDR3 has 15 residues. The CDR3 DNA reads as TGTGCCAGCAGTCCGCCGGGGTCTGGGGCCAACGTCCTGACTTTC. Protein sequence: CASSPPGSGANVLTF.

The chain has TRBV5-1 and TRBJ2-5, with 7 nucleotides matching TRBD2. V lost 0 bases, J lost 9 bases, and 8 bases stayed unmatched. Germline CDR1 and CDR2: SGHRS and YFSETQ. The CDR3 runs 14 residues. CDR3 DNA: TGCGCCAGCAGCTTGGAATCGGCGGGGGAGGCCCAGTACTTC. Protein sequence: CASSLESAGEAQYF.

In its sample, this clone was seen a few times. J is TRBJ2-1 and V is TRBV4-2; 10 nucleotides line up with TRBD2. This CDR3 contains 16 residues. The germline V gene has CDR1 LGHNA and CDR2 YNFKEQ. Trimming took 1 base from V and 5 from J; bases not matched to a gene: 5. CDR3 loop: CASSQVTSGPNNEQFF. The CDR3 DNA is TGTGCCAGCAGCCAAGTGACTAGCGGGCCAAACAATGAGCAGTTCTTC.

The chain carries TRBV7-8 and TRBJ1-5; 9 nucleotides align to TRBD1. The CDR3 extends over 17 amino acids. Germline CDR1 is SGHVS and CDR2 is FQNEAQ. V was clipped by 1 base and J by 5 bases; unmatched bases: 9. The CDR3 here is CASSLVPRDREDQPQHF. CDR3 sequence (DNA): TGTGCCAGCAGCTTAGTACCCCGGGACAGGGAAGATCAGCCCCAGCATTTT.

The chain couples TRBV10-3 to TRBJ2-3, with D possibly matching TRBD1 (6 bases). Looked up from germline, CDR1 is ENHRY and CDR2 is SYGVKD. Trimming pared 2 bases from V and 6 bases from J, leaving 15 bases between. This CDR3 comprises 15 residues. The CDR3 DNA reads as TGTGCCATCAGTGAGAGAAACAGGGCGGAGGATACGCAGTATTTT. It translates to CAISERNRAEDTQYF.

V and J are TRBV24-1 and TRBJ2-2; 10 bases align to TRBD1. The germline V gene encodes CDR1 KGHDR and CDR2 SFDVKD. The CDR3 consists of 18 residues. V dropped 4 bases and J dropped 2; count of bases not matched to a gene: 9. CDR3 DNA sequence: TGTGCCACCAGTGACCCGACAGGGGGCAATTCAAACACCGGGGAGCTGTTTTTT. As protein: CATSDPTGGNSNTGELFF.

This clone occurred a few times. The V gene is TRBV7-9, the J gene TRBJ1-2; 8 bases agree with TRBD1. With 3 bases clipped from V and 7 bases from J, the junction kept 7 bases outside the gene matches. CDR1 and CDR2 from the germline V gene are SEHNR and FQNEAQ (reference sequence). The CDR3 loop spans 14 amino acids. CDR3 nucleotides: TGTGCCAGCAGCTTTGGACAGGGAGGCGGTGGCTACACCTTC. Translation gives CASSFGQGGGGYTF.

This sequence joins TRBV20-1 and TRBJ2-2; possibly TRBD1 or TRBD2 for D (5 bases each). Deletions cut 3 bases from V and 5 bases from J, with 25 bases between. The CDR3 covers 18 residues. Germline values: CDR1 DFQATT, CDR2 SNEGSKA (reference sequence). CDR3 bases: TGCAGTGCTAGTCAATTATGGATGGGACCCGCAAAGACCGGGGAGCTGTTTTTT. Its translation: CSASQLWMGPAKTGELFF.

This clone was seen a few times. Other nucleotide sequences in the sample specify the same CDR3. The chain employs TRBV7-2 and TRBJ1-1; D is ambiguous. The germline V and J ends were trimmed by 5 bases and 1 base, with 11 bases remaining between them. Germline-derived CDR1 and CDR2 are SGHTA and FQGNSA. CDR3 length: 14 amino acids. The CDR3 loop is CASSPGRGNTEAFF. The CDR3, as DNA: TGTGCCAGCAGCCCTGGGCGGGGGAACACTGAAGCTTTCTTT.

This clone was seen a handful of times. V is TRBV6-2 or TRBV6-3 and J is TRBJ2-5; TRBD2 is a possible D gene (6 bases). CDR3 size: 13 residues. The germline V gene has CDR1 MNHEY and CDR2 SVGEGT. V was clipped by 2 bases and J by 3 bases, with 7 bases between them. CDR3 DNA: TGTGCCAGCAGTTACGGAGGGGAAGAGACCCAGTACTTC. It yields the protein CASSYGGEETQYF.

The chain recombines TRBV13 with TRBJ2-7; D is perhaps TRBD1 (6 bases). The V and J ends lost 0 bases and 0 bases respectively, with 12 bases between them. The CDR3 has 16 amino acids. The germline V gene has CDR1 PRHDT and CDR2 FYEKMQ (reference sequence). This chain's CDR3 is CASSLGTGPSSYEQYF. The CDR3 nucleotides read TGTGCCAGCAGCTTAGGTACAGGGCCGAGCTCCTACGAGCAGTACTTC.

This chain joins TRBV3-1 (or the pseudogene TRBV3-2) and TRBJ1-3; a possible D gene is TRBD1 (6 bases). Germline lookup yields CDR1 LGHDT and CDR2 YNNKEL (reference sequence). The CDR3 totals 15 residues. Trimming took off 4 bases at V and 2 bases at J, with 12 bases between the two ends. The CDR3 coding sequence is TGTGCCAGCAGCCGCGACAGGAGGACTGGAAACACCATATATTTT. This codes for CASSRDRRTGNTIYF.

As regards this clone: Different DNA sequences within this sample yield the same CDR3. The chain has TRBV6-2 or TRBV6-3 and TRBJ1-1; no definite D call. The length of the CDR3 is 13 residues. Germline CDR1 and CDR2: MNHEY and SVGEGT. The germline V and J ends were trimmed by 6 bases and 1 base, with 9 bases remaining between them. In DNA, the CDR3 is TGTGCCAGCAGCAGCCGGGGGAACACTGAAGCTTTCTTT. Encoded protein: CASSSRGNTEAFF.

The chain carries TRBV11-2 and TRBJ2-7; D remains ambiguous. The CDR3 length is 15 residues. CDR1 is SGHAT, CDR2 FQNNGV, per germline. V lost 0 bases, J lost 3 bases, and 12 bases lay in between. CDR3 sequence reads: CASSLDSGKGYEQYF. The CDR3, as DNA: TGTGCCAGCAGCTTAGATAGTGGTAAAGGCTACGAGCAGTACTTC. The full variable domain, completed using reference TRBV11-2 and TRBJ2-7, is EAGVAQSPRYKIIEKRQSVAFWCNPISGHATLYWYQQILGQGPKLLIQFQNNGVVDDSQLPKDRFSAERLKGVDSTLKIQPAKLEDSAVYLCASSLDSGKGYEQYFGPGTRLTVT.

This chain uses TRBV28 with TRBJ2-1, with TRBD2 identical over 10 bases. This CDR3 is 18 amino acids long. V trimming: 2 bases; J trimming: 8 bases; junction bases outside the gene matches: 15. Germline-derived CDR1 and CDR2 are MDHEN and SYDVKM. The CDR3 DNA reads TGTGCCAGCAGTTTAACCCAATTCATAGCGGGAGGCGAGGATGAGCAGTTCTTC. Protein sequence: CASSLTQFIAGGEDEQFF.

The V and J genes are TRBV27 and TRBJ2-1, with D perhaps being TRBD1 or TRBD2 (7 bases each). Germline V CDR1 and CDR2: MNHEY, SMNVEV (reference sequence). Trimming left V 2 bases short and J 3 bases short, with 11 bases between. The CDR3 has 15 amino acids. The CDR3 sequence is CASSLPGGVYNEQFF. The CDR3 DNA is TGTGCCAGCAGTTTACCAGGGGGGGTCTACAATGAGCAGTTCTTC.

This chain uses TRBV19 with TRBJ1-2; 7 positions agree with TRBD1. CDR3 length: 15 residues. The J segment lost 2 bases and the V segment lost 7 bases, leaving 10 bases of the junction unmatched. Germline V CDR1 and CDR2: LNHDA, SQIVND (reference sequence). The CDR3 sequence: CASMGLGQRNYGYTF. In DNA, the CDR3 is TGTGCCAGTATGGGACTGGGACAGAGAAACTATGGCTACACCTTC.